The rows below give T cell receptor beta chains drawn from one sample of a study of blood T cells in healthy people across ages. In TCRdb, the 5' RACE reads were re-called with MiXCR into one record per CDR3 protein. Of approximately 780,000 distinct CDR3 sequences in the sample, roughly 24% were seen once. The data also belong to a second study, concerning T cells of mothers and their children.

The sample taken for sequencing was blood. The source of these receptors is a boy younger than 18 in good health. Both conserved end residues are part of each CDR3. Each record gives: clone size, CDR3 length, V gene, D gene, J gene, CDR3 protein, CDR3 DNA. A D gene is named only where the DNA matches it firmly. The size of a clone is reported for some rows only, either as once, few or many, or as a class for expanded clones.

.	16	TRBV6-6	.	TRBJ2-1	CASSPTAGLHVDEQFF	TGTGCCAGCAGTCCGACAGCCGGCTTGCATGTAGATGAGCAGTTCTTC
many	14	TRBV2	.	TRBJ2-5	CASSEGRGQETQYF	TGTGCCAGCAGTGAAGGACGGGGGCAAGAGACCCAGTACTTC
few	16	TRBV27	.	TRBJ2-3	CASSPSGPDIGDTQYF	TGTGCCAGCAGTCCATCTGGACCGGACATAGGGGATACGCAGTATTTT
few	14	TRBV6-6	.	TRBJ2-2	CASRTPGGAGELFF	TGTGCCAGCAGAACTCCCGGGGGAGCCGGGGAGCTGTTTTTT
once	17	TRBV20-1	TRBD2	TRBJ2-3	CSASRLAGGFGTDTQYF	TGCAGTGCTAGTAGACTAGCGGGGGGGTTCGGCACAGATACGCAGTATTTT
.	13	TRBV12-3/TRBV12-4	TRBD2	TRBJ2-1	CASRTGTKNEQFF	TGTGCCAGCAGAACCGGGACTAAAAATGAGCAGTTCTTC
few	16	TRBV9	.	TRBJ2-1	CASSVRSWGSGNEQFF	TGTGCCAGCAGCGTAAGAAGTTGGGGCTCGGGCAATGAGCAGTTCTTC
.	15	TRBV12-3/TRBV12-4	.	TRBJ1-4	CASSPSPGGREKLFF	TGTGCCAGCAGTCCATCTCCGGGCGGACGTGAAAAACTGTTTTTT
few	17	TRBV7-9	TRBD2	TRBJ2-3	CASSPPSGGVSTDTQYF	TGTGCCAGCAGCCCCCCTTCCGGGGGGGTAAGCACAGATACGCAGTATTTT
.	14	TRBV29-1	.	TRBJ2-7	CSVEDPTQGYEQYF	TGCAGCGTTGAAGACCCTACCCAGGGCTACGAGCAGTACTTC
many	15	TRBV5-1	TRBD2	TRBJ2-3	CASSFGTSGRDTQYF	TGCGCCAGCAGCTTTGGGACTAGCGGAAGAGATACGCAGTATTTT
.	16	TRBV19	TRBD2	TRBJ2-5	CASGPKLAGGRETQYF	TGTGCCAGTGGGCCTAAACTAGCGGGGGGGCGCGAGACCCAGTACTTC
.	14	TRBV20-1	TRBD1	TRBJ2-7	CSAIPTGGFYEQYF	TGCAGTGCTATTCCGACAGGGGGCTTCTACGAGCAGTACTTC
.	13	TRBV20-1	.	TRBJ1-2	CSATSGPRDGYTF	TGCAGTGCTACGAGCGGCCCCCGGGACGGCTACACCTTC
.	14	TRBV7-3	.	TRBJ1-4	CASSVSRENEKLFF	TGTGCCAGCAGCGTATCCCGGGAAAATGAAAAACTGTTTTTT
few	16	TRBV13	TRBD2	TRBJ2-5	CASSSRTSGTYNEQFF	TGTGCCAGCAGCTCAAGGACTAGCGGGACTTACAATGAGCAATTCTTC
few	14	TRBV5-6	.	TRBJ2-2	CASSPSYIAGELFF	TGTGCCAGCAGTCCGTCCTATATCGCCGGGGAGCTGTTTTTT
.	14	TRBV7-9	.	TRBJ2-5	CASSLGGYGARKYF	TGTGCCAGCAGCTTAGGAGGGTACGGGGCGCGTAAGTACTTC
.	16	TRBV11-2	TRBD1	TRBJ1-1	CASSLMGQAPRTEAFF	TGTGCCAGCAGCTTAATGGGACAGGCTCCGCGCACTGAAGCTTTCTTT
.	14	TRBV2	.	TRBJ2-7	CASILGTPDYEQYF	TGTGCCAGCATTCTTGGGACTCCAGACTACGAGCAGTACTTC
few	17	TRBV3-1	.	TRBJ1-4	CASSPVGVGATNEKLFF	TGTGCCAGCAGCCCCGTGGGTGTGGGGGCAACTAATGAAAAACTGTTTTTT
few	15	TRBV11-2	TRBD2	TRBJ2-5	CASSSRGGPGETQYF	TGTGCCAGCAGCTCACGCGGGGGGCCTGGAGAGACCCAGTACTTC
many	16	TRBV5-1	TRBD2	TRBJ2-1	CASSLGLAGGPHEQFF	TGCGCCAGCAGCTTGGGACTAGCGGGGGGGCCCCATGAGCAGTTCTTC
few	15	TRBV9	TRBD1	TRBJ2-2	CASSGGTGGTGELFF	TGTGCCAGCAGCGGAGGGACAGGGGGCACCGGGGAGCTGTTTTTT
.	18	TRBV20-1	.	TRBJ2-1	CSARPQGGARSSYNEQFF	TGCAGTGCTAGGCCCCAGGGGGGGGCGAGGAGCTCCTACAATGAGCAGTTCTTC
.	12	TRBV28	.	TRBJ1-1	CASSRQYTEAFF	TGTGCCAGCAGCCGTCAATACACTGAAGCTTTCTTT
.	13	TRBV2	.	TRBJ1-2	CASSEQGNYGYTF	TGTGCCAGCAGTGAACAGGGCAACTATGGCTACACCTTC
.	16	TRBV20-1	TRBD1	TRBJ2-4	CSASPPGQGSGDIQYF	TGCAGTGCTAGCCCCCCGGGACAGGGGAGCGGGGACATTCAGTACTTC
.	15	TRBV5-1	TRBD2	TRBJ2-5	CASSLVVAGQETQYF	TGCGCCAGCAGCTTGGTAGTAGCGGGCCAAGAGACCCAGTACTTC
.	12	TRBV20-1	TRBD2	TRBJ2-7	CSVSREGVEQYF	TGCAGTGTTTCCAGGGAGGGTGTCGAGCAGTACTTC
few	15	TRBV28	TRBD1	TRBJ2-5	CASSSRDSLGETQYF	TGTGCCAGCAGTTCCCGGGACAGCCTGGGGGAGACCCAGTACTTC
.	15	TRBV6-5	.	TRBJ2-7	CASSYSGGYSYEQYF	TGTGCCAGCAGTTACTCGGGGGGCTACTCCTACGAGCAGTACTTC
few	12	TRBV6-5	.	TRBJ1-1	CASSYSGTGAFF	TGTGCCAGCAGTTACTCCGGGACGGGAGCTTTCTTT
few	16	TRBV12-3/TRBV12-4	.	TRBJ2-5	CASSSSRSTKGETQYF	TGTGCCAGCAGTTCGTCACGGAGTACCAAGGGGGAGACCCAGTACTTC
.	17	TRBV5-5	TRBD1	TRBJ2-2	CASSLRGQGANTGELFF	TGTGCCAGCAGCTTGAGAGGACAGGGGGCGAACACCGGGGAGCTGTTTTTT
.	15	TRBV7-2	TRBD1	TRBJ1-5	CASSLAGQPNQPQHF	TGTGCCAGCAGCTTGGCGGGACAGCCTAATCAGCCCCAGCATTTT
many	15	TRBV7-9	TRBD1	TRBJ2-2	CASSFRTGDTGELFF	TGTGCCAGCAGCTTTAGGACAGGGGACACCGGGGAGCTGTTTTTT
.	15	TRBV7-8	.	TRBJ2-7	CASSLVRGPNYEQYF	TGTGCCAGCAGCTTAGTCAGGGGACCCAACTACGAGCAGTACTTC
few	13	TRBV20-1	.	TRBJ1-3	CSAAGPSGNTIYF	TGCAGTGCTGCGGGACCCTCTGGAAACACCATATATTTT
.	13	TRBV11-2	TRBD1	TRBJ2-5	CASTKDRAEAQYF	TGTGCCAGCACAAAGGACAGGGCCGAGGCCCAGTACTTC
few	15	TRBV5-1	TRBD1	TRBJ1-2	CASSFRDRGQNGYTF	TGCGCCAGCAGCTTCCGGGACAGGGGCCAAAATGGCTACACCTTC